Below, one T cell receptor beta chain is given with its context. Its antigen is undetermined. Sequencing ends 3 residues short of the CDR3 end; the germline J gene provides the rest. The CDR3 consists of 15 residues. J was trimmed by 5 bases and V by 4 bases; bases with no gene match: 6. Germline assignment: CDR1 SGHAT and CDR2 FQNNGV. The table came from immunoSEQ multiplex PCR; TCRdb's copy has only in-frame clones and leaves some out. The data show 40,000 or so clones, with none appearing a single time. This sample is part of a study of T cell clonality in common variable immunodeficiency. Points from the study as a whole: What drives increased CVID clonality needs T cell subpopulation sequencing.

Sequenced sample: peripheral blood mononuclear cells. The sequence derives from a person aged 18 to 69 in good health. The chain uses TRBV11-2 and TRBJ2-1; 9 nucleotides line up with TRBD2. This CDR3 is CASSSIAGENNEQFF. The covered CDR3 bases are TGTGCCAGCAGCTCGATAGCGGGAGAGAACAATGAG.